This T cell receptor beta chain was recovered during a study of OX40 agonist ivuxolimab in advanced cancers. The method was immunoSEQ multiplex PCR; TCRdb's version includes in-frame clones alone and lacks a portion of them. The top ten clones hold 25% to 30% of a sample with about 7,900 clones, roughly 87% of them seen once. Samples were taken at baseline and on day 1 of cycles 4 and 7. The source material was CD4+ or CD8+ T cells sorted from blood, sampled in a trial of the OX40 agonist ivuxolimab. This TCR was sampled from an adult with an advanced solid tumor such as melanoma, head and neck, liver or kidney cancer.

DNA for the CDR3: TGTGCCAGCAGTTTAGCTGGGGGAGCGGGAGAAGGCTTCGGGGAGCTGTTTTTT. Encoded protein: CASSLAGGAGEGFGELFF. J is TRBJ2-2 and V is TRBV27, with 8 bases fitting TRBD2. The germline V gene has CDR1 MNHEY and CDR2 SMNVEV (reference sequence). V lost 2 bases and J lost 7; bases outside the gene matches: 15. This CDR3 has 18 residues.